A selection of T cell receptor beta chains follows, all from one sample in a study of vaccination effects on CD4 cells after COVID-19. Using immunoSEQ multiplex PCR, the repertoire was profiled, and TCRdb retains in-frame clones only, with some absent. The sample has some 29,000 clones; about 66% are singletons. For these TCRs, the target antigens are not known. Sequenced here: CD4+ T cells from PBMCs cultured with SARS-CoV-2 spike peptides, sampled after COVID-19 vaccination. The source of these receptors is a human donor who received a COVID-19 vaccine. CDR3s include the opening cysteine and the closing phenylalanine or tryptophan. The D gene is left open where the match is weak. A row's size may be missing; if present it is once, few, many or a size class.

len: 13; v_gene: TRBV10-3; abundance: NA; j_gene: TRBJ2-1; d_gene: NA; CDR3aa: CAIKPDGYNEQFF; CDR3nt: TGTGCCATCAAACCCGACGGTTACAATGAGCAGTTCTTC
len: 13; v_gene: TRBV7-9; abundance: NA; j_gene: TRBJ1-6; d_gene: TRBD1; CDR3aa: CASGGQGDSPLHF; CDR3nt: TGTGCCAGCGGGGGACAGGGAGATTCACCCCTCCACTTT
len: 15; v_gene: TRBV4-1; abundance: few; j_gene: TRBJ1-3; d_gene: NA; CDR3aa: CASSLQQGVGNTIYF; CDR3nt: TGCGCCAGCAGCCTCCAACAGGGCGTCGGGAACACCATATATTTT
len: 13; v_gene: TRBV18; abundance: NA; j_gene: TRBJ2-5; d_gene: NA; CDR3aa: CASSPTVGETQYF; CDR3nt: TGTGCCAGCTCACCGACGGTCGGGGAGACCCAGTACTTC
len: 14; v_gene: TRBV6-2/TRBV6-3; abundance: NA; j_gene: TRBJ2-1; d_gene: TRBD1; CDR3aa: CASSYRTGGNEQFF; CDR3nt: TGTGCCAGCAGTTACAGGACAGGAGGTAATGAGCAGTTCTTC
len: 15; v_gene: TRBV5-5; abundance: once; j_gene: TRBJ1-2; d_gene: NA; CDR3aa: CASSMQTGGDYGYTF; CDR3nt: TGTGCCAGCAGCATGCAGACAGGTGGAGACTATGGCTACACCTTC
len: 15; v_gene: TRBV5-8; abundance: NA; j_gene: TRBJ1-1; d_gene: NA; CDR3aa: CASSYIRAGSTEAFF; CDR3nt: TGTGCCAGCAGTTACATCAGGGCGGGTAGCACTGAAGCTTTCTTT
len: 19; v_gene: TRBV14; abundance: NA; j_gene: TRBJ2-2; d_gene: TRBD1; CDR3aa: CASSQSPAYRGKNTGELFF; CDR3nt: TGTGCCAGCAGCCAATCTCCCGCTTACAGGGGAAAGAACACCGGGGAGCTGTTTTTT
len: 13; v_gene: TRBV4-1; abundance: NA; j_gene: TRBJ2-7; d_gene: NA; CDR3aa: CASSQQLEYEQYF; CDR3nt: TGCGCCAGCAGCCAACAATTGGAGTACGAGCAGTACTTC
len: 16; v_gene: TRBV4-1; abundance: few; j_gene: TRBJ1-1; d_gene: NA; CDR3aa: CASSQSGGTRNTEAFF; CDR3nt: TGCGCCAGCAGCCAATCCGGGGGGACAAGGAACACTGAAGCTTTCTTT
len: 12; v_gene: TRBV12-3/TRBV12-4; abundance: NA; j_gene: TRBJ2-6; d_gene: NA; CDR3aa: CASSFGANVLTF; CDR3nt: TGTGCCAGCAGTTTTGGGGCCAACGTCCTGACTTTC
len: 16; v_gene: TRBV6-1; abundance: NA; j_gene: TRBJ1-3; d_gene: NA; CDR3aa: CASSEMGPGTGNTIYF; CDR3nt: TGTGCCAGCAGTGAAATGGGACCCGGTACTGGAAACACCATATATTTT
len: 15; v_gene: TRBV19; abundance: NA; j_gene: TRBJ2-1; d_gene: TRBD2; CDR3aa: CASSSSGRKLLEQFF; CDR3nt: TGTGCCAGTAGTTCGAGCGGGAGAAAACTCCTGGAACAGTTCTTC
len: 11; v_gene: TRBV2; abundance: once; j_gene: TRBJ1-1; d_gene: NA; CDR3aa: CASSPWGEAFF; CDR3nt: TGTGCCAGCAGCCCTTGGGGTGAAGCTTTCTTT
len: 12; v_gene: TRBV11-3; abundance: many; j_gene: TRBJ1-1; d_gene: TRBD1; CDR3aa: CASSLQGAEAFF; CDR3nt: TGTGCCAGCAGCTTACAGGGGGCTGAAGCTTTCTTT
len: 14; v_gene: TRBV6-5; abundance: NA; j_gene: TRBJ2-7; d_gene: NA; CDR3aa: CASNPTGRTYEQYF; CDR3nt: TGTGCCAGCAACCCGACAGGGAGGACCTACGAGCAGTACTTC
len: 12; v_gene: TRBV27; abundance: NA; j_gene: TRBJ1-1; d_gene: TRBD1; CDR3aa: CASSGTGGEAFF; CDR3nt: TGTGCCAGCAGTGGGACAGGGGGGGAAGCTTTCTTT